A single sample gave rise to the 8 T cell receptor beta chains below, sequenced in a study of T cell clones after liver transplantation. Assay: immunoSEQ multiplex PCR; the TCRdb copy retains only in-frame clones and omits some. The sample has roughly 80,000 clones, roughly 80% seen once. The sample here was CD4+ T cells from blood, taken 45 to 46 months after liver transplant. The origin of the receptors is a human patient who received a liver transplant. Some T cells may originate from the graft donor.

This rearrangement joins TRBV7-2 to TRBJ2-7, with TRBD1 identical over 7 bases. V lost 6 bases, J lost 5 bases, and 10 bases stayed unmatched. The length of the CDR3 is 14 residues. Germline assignment: CDR1 SGHTA and CDR2 FQGNSA. As DNA, the CDR3 is TGTGCCAGCAGTCTTTCTAACAGGGGTAACGAGCAGTACTTC. Translated: CASSLSNRGNEQYF.

There are a few counts of this clone. The chain links TRBV27 to TRBJ2-3; TRBD2 might be the D (6 bases). Deletions cut 5 bases from V and 3 bases from J, with 18 bases between. The germline V gene has CDR1 MNHEY and CDR2 SMNVEV (reference sequence). This CDR3 contains 16 residues. The CDR3 sequence is CASSPGRWGGTDTQYF. CDR3 DNA: TGTGCCAGCAGTCCTGGGAGGTGGGGTGGGACAGATACGCAGTATTTT.

This clone showed up just a few times. J is TRBJ1-3 and V is TRBV9; 7 bases match TRBD1. The V gene end was trimmed by 3 bases and the J gene end by 3 bases; junction bases not matched to a gene: 0. Germline loops: CDR1 SGDLS, CDR2 YYNGEE. The CDR3 is 13 residues long. CDR3 in amino acids: CASSGQGGNTIYF. The CDR3 coding sequence is TGTGCCAGCAGCGGACAGGGTGGAAACACCATATATTTT. The full variable domain, its missing parts supplied by reference TRBV9 and TRBJ1-3, is DSGVTQTPKHLITATGQRVTLRCSPRSGDLSVYWYQQSLDQGLQFLIQYYNGEERAKGNILERFSAQQFPDLHSELNLSSLELGDSALYFCASSGQGGNTIYFGEGSWLTVV.

The table lists this clone with a count of one. This chain joins TRBV5-8 and TRBJ2-7; 10 bases are shared with TRBD1. Germline V gene data show CDR1 as SGHTS and CDR2 as YDEGEE. The CDR3 spans 16 residues. The J segment lost 4 bases and the V segment lost 3 bases, leaving 10 bases of the junction unmatched. The CDR3 loop is CASSSKAGQGKYEQYF. The CDR3 region has the DNA TGTGCCAGCAGCTCAAAGGCGGGACAGGGGAAATACGAGCAGTACTTC.

J is TRBJ2-1 and V is TRBV13, with D possibly called TRBD1 or TRBD2 (6 bases each). CDR3 length equals 16 residues. The germline CDR1 and CDR2 sequences are PRHDT and FYEKMQ (reference sequence). Deletions cut 2 bases from V and 4 bases from J, with 15 bases between. In DNA form, the CDR3 reads TGTGCCAGCAGCTTAATAGGGGGGCCGAAATACAATGAGCAGTTCTTC. Protein sequence: CASSLIGGPKYNEQFF.

J is TRBJ2-7 and V is TRBV6-5, with 12 nucleotides matching TRBD1. Unmatched junction bases numbered 3, after V lost 4 bases and J lost 5 bases. The germline V gene encodes CDR1 MNHEY and CDR2 SVGAGI. The CDR3 runs 14 residues. CDR3 coding DNA: TGTGCCAGCAGTTCGGGGACAGGGGGCCACGAGCAGTACTTC. It translates to CASSSGTGGHEQYF.

This clone has a handful of counts. This chain connects TRBV7-2 to TRBJ2-7; D might be TRBD1 (6 bases). Germline V CDR1 and CDR2: SGHTA, FQGNSA. This CDR3 region has 14 residues. V was trimmed by 0 bases and J by 3 bases, leaving 9 bases between them. CDR3 sequence: CASSLADSDYEQYF. The CDR3 DNA sequence: TGTGCCAGCAGCTTAGCGGACAGCGACTACGAGCAGTACTTC.

V usage is TRBV11-2 and J usage is TRBJ2-7; 9 nucleotides align to TRBD1. The CDR3 totals 16 residues. Germline V gene sequence: CDR1 SGHAT, CDR2 FQNNGV. The ends lost 5 bases at V and 3 bases at J; junction bases unmatched: 11. In DNA form, the CDR3 reads TGTGCCAGCAGCCTACGGTGGGACAGGGACCACTACGAGCAGTACTTC. Amino acid sequence: CASSLRWDRDHYEQYF.